This T cell receptor beta chain was sequenced during a study of early T cells in non-severe SARS-CoV-2 infection (dated by TCRdb to the early 2020s). For context, the study as a whole: TCR sequencing used bulk RNA from unsorted whole blood, so alpha and beta chains could not be paired. Findings and caveats that apply to the study as a whole: Matching against VDJdb was skewed toward anti-spike CD8 responses, likely underestimated virus-specific expansions, and missed private and CD4 specificities.

Cut back by 6 bases and 4 bases, the V and J ends lie 1 base apart. The germline V gene (reference sequence) gives CDR1 as SEHNR and CDR2 as FQNEAQ. There are 10 amino acids in the CDR3, from cysteine to phenylalanine inclusive. The only DNA kept is the CDR3, 30 bases in frame from the first base. This was a case-control study nested in a cohort of healthcare workers in London, UK, who had nasopharyngeal swab PCR tests and blood samples taken every week. Healthcare workers were recruited between 23 and 31 March 2020, during the week of the UK lockdown, and were followed weekly for up to roughly 15 weeks. Note on this clonotype: Its antigen has not been determined. Base qualities are not recorded, but no much larger clone differs from it by a single base.

To prepare the library, 5' RACE was applied. These reads were obtained on a NextSeq 500. In the TCR library protocol, unique molecular identifiers were attached to individual cDNA molecules to correct for PCR bias and sequencing error. TCR alpha and beta chains were both sequenced, and the abundances of alpha and beta sequences in each sample were closely correlated with each other. The study's processing was this. V gene, J gene and CDR3 annotation of TCR sequences was performed with Decombinator V4. TCRs were defined as expanded if a significant change between any two time points was detected under a Poisson model with p below 0.0001. TCR abundances were normalised to the total number of TCRs sequenced in each sample and reported as counts per million. TRAV1-2 paired with TRAJ12, TRAJ20 or TRAJ33 defined MAIT TCRs, while TRAV10 paired with TRAJ18 defined iNKT TCRs. VDJdb, accessed 1 November 2021, was searched for CMV, EBV and SARS-CoV-2 annotated TCRs, with TCRs annotated for multiple antigens excluded. Clones were called with MiXCR by TCRdb after fastp trimmed the public reads at Q25, and only in-frame beta chains were retained. Every distinct CDR3 protein forms one entry, paired with its most common genes and DNA. TCRdb, rather than the study authors, made the V and J calls. In all, the sample holds about 55,000 distinct CDR3 sequences, and around an eighth of those were seen once. The ten largest clones represent about 1.4% of the sample.

This chain joins TRBV7-9 to TRBJ2-1, with no confident D gene call. Material: whole blood. This sequence was found in an adult who was a healthcare worker with PCR-confirmed SARS-CoV-2 infection or an uninfected control (not recorded which). The CDR3 reads as follows: CASSYNEQFF. The nucleotide sequence is TGTGCCAGCAGTTACAATGAGCAGTTCTTC.